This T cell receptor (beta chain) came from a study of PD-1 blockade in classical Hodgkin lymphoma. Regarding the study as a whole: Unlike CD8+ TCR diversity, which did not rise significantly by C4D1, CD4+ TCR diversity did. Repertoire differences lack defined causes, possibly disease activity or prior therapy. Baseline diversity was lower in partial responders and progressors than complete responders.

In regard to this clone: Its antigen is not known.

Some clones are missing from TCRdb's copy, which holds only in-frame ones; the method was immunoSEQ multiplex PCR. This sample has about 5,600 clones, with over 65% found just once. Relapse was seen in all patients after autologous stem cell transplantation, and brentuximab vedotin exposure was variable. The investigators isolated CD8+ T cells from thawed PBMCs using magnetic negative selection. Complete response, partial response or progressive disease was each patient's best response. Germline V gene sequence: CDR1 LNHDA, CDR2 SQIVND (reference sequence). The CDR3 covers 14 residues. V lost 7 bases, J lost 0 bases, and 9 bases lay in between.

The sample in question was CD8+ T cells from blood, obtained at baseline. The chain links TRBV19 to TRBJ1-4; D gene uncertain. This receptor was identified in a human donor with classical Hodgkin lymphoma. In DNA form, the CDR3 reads TGTGCCAGTACCTTACACCCAACTAATGAAAAACTGTTTTTT. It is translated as CASTLHPTNEKLFF.